This T cell receptor (beta chain) was sequenced during a study of cytotoxic CD8 clonotypes in ibrutinib-treated CLL. The protocol was immunoSEQ multiplex PCR, while the TCRdb copy is restricted to in-frame clones and leaves out a portion. The repertoire holds tens of thousands of clones, about 82% seen once, with about 5.6% in the top ten. This CDR3 has 15 residues. Germline V gene lookup returns CDR1 LNHDA and CDR2 SQIVND (reference sequence). With 3 bases removed from V and 2 bases from J, the gap between germline ends came to 14 bases. The chain recombines TRBV19 with TRBJ2-7; D is possibly TRBD1 (5 bases). The sample in question was PBMCs, obtained before ibrutinib treatment. This TCR was recovered from a human donor with chronic lymphocytic leukemia. The CDR3 region has the DNA TGTGCCAGTAGTATTTTGATAGGGGCCCCCTACGAGCAGTACTTC. Translation: CASSILIGAPYEQYF.